This T cell receptor (beta chain) is from a study of tumor-infiltrating lymphocytes in primary liver carcinoma. Turning to the study itself: Each sample had roughly 3.65 to 8 million productive TCRbeta reads regardless of tissue type. Points from the study as a whole: Lower overlap was observed for tumor-adjacent and tumor-blood pairs relative to tumor region pairs. Tumors reached a significantly greater top-250-clone fraction than blood did (p = 0.039).

TCR beta cDNA was made from approximately 500 ng total RNA with a constant-region primer. Investigators got TCR beta libraries out of three nested multiplex PCR rounds, done with slightly modified ARM-PCR. The first two PCR rounds used TRBV1-TRBV30 forward primers with a C-beta reverse primer, approximately 11 cycles each. TCRdb processed the multiplex PCR reads anew with MiXCR; each CDR3 protein has one entry. Found here are 95,000 to 150,000 distinct CDR3 sequences, nearly 70% of them singletons; the top ten hold 7.5% to 10%. Between roughly 17 and 33 mg of unsorted bulk tissue served as the source from which RNA and DNA were co-extracted. Patients diagnosed with primary liver carcinoma received treatment through surgical resection. CDR3 length: 14 amino acids. Per the germline V gene, CDR1 is SGHAT and CDR2 is FQNNGV. About this clonotype itself: Its antigen is unknown. One end of the junction does not line up with germline, which may come from a read error.

The specimen was tumor-adjacent normal liver tissue. This sequence joins TRBV11-2 and TRBJ2-5, with a weak D call TRBD1 (6 bases). This clonotype was obtained from a woman aged 60-70 years with primary liver carcinoma and hepatitis B virus infection. CDR3 nucleotide sequence: TGTGCAAGCAGCCAGGGACATGGTAAAAAGACCCAGTACTTC. Its translation: CASSQGHGKKTQYF.